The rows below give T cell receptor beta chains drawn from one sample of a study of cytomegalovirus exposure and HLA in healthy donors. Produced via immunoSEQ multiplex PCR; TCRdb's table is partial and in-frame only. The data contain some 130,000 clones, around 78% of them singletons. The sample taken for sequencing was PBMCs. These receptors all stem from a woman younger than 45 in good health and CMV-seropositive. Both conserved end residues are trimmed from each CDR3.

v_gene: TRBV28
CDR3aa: ASSSPGTGPYGYT

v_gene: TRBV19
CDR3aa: ASSIDLMGGLADTQY

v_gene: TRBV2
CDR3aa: ASSESIWDSVYEQY

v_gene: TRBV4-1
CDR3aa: ASSQEMGGGQPQH

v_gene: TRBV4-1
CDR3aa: ASSLQSGRGEKLF

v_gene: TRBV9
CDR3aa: ASSVGRTVGQAAF

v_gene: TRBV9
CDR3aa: ASSQRGSSYNSPLH

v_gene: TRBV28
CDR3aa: ASSPDRGRGNQPQH

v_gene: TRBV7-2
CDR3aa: ASSLVATGILVREF

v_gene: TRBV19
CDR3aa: ASSSGGVGNTEAF

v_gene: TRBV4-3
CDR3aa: ASSLDRQTVQY

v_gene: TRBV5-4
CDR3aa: ASSSKQGGLGDTQY

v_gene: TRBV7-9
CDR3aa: ASSLAGTIYGYT

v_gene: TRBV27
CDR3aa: ASRRTSQNIQY

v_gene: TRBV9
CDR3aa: ASNRRNTGELF

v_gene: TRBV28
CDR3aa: ASRPGGYEQY

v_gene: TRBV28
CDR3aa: ASSLRGNYGYT

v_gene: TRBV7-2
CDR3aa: ASSLDRSNQPQH

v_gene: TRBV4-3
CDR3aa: ASSQDTSGLTYNEQF

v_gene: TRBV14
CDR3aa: ASSQAGRDGVNEQF

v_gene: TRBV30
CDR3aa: AWSGRVTGTEAF

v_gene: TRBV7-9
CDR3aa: ASSPTVNTEAF

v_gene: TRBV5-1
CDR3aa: ASVPGQGATGELF

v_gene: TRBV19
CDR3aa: ASSIGRGDTEAF

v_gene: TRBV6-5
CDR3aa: ASSRTSGYNEQF

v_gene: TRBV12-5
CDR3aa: ARARGKRGSYNEQF

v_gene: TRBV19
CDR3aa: ASSPRTGLSQPQH

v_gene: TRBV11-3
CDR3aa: ASSPGGGYTDTQY

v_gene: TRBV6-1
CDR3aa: ASSEGTPLST

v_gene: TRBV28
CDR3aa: ASRKQGRTEAF

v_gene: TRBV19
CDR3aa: ASSSSSNQPQH

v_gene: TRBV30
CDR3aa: AWSRLAGEGEQF

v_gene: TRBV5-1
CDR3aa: ASSSSRQGATGELF

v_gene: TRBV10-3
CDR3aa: AIRSGTGDEKLF

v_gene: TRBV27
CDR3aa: ASSPFIFAGGRNEQY

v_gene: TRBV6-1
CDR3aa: ASSPAPSGQETQY

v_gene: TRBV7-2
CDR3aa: ASSQQAGGEGEQY

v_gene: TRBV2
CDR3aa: ASRGLGTERIKHYGYT

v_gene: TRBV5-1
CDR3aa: ASSLHGGGAYNEQF

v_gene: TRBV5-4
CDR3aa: ASSLAKGEQY

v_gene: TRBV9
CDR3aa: ASAPGRASGQETQY